Here is one T cell receptor beta chain with its context. Its specificity is unknown. The sample is drawn from a study of PD-L1 blockade in urothelial cancer. Overall study: Researchers found blood samples held a median of roughly 140,000 T cells.

J was trimmed by 6 bases and V by 5 bases; bases with no gene match: 5. Germline V gene sequence: CDR1 LGHNA, CDR2 YNFKEQ. The CDR3 totals 14 residues. Sequenced by immunoSEQ multiplex PCR; TCRdb stores in-frame clones only, minus some. This table has about 86,000 clones, under 90% appearing once. Notes on the study in general: Expansion of tumor-associated blood clones at 3 weeks was greater in durable-benefit patients.

Time point of the sample: pretreatment peripheral blood. Urothelial carcinoma affected the patients, and it was locally advanced or metastatic. The rearrangement joins TRBV4-2 to TRBJ2-2; 8 bases are shared with TRBD2. The sequences come from PBMCs, collected around atezolizumab (anti-PD-L1) treatment. This TCR was recovered from a man aged 60 to 69 with urothelial cancer. For the CDR3, the DNA is TGTGCCAGCAGCTCGTTCGGGGGGGCCGGGGAGCTGTTTTTT. It yields the protein CASSSFGGAGELFF.